Each of the 12 T cell receptor beta chains below was sequenced from the same sample in a study of T cell responses to AZD1222 COVID-19 vaccine. Sequenced by immunoSEQ multiplex PCR; TCRdb stores in-frame clones only, minus some. Of 70,000 to 95,000 clones in the sample, around nine tenths were seen once. The starting material was peripheral blood, obtained 28 days after the second AZD1222 dose. These receptors all come from an adult who received the AZD1222 COVID-19 vaccine.

This clone has only a few counts. This chain uses TRBV27 with TRBJ1-4; D perhaps matches TRBD1 (6 bases). The CDR3 sequence is 16 residues long. V was shortened by 1 base and J by 7 bases, with 16 bases between the two germline ends. From germline, CDR1 is MNHEY and CDR2 SMNVEV (reference sequence). The CDR3 reads CASSLLGGGTLEKLFF. For the CDR3, the DNA is TGTGCCAGCAGTTTATTAGGGGGAGGGACACTTGAAAAACTGTTTTTT.

The gene calls are TRBV7-9 and TRBJ1-4; a possible D gene is TRBD1 (5 bases). V lost 5 bases and J lost 8, with 12 bases in between. In germline, CDR1 is SEHNR, CDR2 FQNEAQ (reference sequence). The CDR3 contains 13 residues. The chain's CDR3 is CASSTTRGEKLFF. The CDR3, as DNA: TGTGCCAGCAGCACGACAAGGGGAGAAAAACTGTTTTTT.

The chain couples TRBV27 to TRBJ1-2, with D possibly being TRBD1 (5 bases). Between the trimmed V and J ends, which lost 5 bases and 4 bases, there was a span of 23 bases. Germline V gene lookup returns CDR1 MNHEY and CDR2 SMNVEV (reference sequence). The CDR3 runs 17 residues. The CDR3 DNA is TGTGCCAGCAGTACCCATAGGGCCTCTGGGGGAGTCTATGGCTACACCTTC. It yields the protein CASSTHRASGGVYGYTF.

This clone was seen a single time. The J gene is TRBJ2-7, the V gene TRBV29-1; 9 nucleotides line up with TRBD2. CDR3 length equals 13 residues. With 4 bases clipped from V and 6 bases from J, the junction kept 7 bases outside the gene matches. The V gene's germline CDR1 is SQVTM and CDR2 ANQGSEA. The CDR3 DNA reads as TGCAGCGTTGTAAGTCTAGCGGGGATCGAGCAGTACTTC. Protein: CSVVSLAGIEQYF.

The rearrangement joins TRBV19 to TRBJ1-6; D not certain. This CDR3 comprises 13 residues. The V end was cut by 11 bases, the J end by 0 bases, with 8 bases between. Germline V gives CDR1 LNHDA, CDR2 SQIVND (reference sequence). The CDR3 region is CAASSSYNSPLHF. The DNA of the CDR3 is TGTGCCGCCTCCAGCTCCTATAATTCACCCCTCCACTTT.

J is TRBJ2-2 and V is TRBV28; weak D call: TRBD1 (5 bases). V was clipped by 5 bases and J by 7 bases, with 17 bases between them. The CDR3 consists of 15 residues. Germline lookup yields CDR1 MDHEN and CDR2 SYDVKM. For the CDR3, the DNA is TGTGCCAGCAGTCCATCGAACGCAGGGTTCGGGGAGCTGTTTTTT. Translated: CASSPSNAGFGELFF.

The rearrangement uses TRBV12-5 and TRBJ2-2; 13 positions agree with TRBD2. Trimming cost V 6 bases and J 4 bases; bases outside gene matches: 11. The CDR3 is made up of 18 amino acids. In germline, CDR1 is LGHNT, CDR2 FRNRAP. CDR3 sequence reads: CASGRGLAGASGTGELFF. CDR3 bases: TGTGCTAGTGGCCGAGGACTAGCGGGGGCCTCGGGCACCGGGGAGCTGTTTTTT.

This chain uses TRBV11-2 with TRBJ2-7, with D possibly being TRBD2 (5 bases). The CDR3 is 15 amino acids. The V end lost 1 base, the J end lost 6 bases, and 16 bases lay between the germline ends. Per the germline V gene, CDR1 is SGHAT and CDR2 is FQNNGV. The CDR3 reads CASSLGERTGPEQYF. CDR3 nucleotide sequence: TGTGCCAGCAGCTTAGGTGAACGGACTGGACCCGAGCAGTACTTC. Together with reference TRBV11-2 and TRBJ2-7, the CDR3 gives the full variable domain: EAGVAQSPRYKIIEKRQSVAFWCNPISGHATLYWYQQILGQGPKLLIQFQNNGVVDDSQLPKDRFSAERLKGVDSTLKIQPAKLEDSAVYLCASSLGERTGPEQYFGPGTRLTVT.

The J gene is TRBJ2-7, the V gene TRBV6-5; TRBD1 matches 9 bases. V gave up 0 bases and J gave up 3 bases; unmatched junction bases: 3. In germline, CDR1 is MNHEY, CDR2 SVGAGI. CDR3 length equals 15 residues. The CDR3, as DNA: TGTGCCAGCAGTTACTCAGGACAGGGGAGCTACGAGCAGTACTTC. This codes for CASSYSGQGSYEQYF.

J is TRBJ2-5 and V is TRBV10-1; 8 bases map to TRBD1. Looked up from germline, CDR1 is WNHNN and CDR2 is SYGVQD (reference sequence). This CDR3 has 15 residues. J was trimmed by 6 bases and V by 6 bases; bases with no gene match: 12. CDR3 nucleotide sequence: TGCGCCAGCAGAATCCAAGACAGGGGACTGAAGACCCAGTACTTC. Protein sequence: CASRIQDRGLKTQYF.

The chain carries TRBV4-1 and TRBJ1-2, with D possibly matching TRBD1 (6 bases). V was trimmed by 1 base and J by 6 bases, leaving 12 bases between them. CDR3 length: 14 residues. CDR1 is MGHRA and CDR2 is YSYEKL in the germline V gene. The CDR3 region has the DNA TGCGCCAGCAGCCAAGTGAGACAGGCCCATGGCTACACCTTC. Encoded protein: CASSQVRQAHGYTF.

The CDR3 reads CASSSTTPYEQYF. Written as DNA, the CDR3 is TGTGCCAGCAGTTCGACAACACCCTACGAGCAGTACTTC. The chain joins TRBV12-3 or TRBV12-4 to TRBJ2-7, with D unclear. The V and J ends lost 4 bases and 2 bases respectively, with 9 bases between them. The CDR3 runs 13 residues.